What follows are 30 T cell receptor beta chains derived from one specimen sequenced in a study of OX40 agonist ivuxolimab in advanced cancers. Libraries were prepared by immunoSEQ multiplex PCR; TCRdb keeps only in-frame clonotypes and omits some of them. The sample lists 45,000 to 55,000 clones; 85% to 95% were seen once. The material was CD4+ or CD8+ T cells sorted from blood, obtained in a trial of the OX40 agonist ivuxolimab. Receptor source: an adult with an advanced solid tumor such as melanoma, head and neck, liver or kidney cancer.

This clone showed up just once. The gene calls are TRBV4-1 and TRBJ2-7; 11 positions agree with TRBD2. The length of the CDR3 is 16 residues. V shed 1 base, J shed 2 bases, and the junction held 4 bases outside the gene matches. The germline V gene has CDR1 MGHRA and CDR2 YSYEKL. Written as DNA, the CDR3 is TGCGCCAGCAGCCAAGTTACTAGCGGGAGCGCCTACGAGCAGTACTTC. This gives the protein CASSQVTSGSAYEQYF.

The V and J genes are TRBV9 and TRBJ2-1; 8 positions match TRBD1. V dropped 3 bases and J dropped 3; count of bases not matched to a gene: 2. CDR3 length equals 14 residues. Germline V gene data show CDR1 as SGDLS and CDR2 as YYNGEE. The DNA for the CDR3 is TGTGCCAGCAGCGCAACAGGGGGCTACAATGAGCAGTTCTTC. As protein: CASSATGGYNEQFF.

The rearrangement uses TRBV5-1 and TRBJ2-7, with 7 bases that match TRBD2. Trimming removed 4 bases from V and 0 bases from J; junction bases left unmatched: 19. The V gene's germline CDR1 is SGHRS and CDR2 YFSETQ. The CDR3 sequence is 19 residues long. DNA for the CDR3: TGCGCCAGCAGCCCGGGACTATCAAATACTGACTTGTACTCCTACGAGCAGTACTTC. It specifies CASSPGLSNTDLYSYEQYF. The full variable domain, with the rest looked up from reference TRBV5-1 and TRBJ2-7, is KAGVTQTPRYLIKTRGQQVTLSCSPISGHRSVSWYQQTPGQGLQFLFEYFSETQRNKGNFPGRFSGRQFSNSRSEMNVSTLELGDSALYLCASSPGLSNTDLYSYEQYFGPGTRLTVT.

The chain carries TRBV6-6 and TRBJ1-2; D is unresolved. V was shortened by 6 bases and J by 8 bases, with 13 bases between the two germline ends. CDR3 length equals 12 residues. Per the germline V gene, CDR1 is MNHNY and CDR2 is SVGAGI (reference sequence). The CDR3 nucleotides are TGTGCCAGCAGCCCCATCGGGGTGGGCTACACCTTC. Translation: CASSPIGVGYTF.

The chain uses TRBV30 and TRBJ2-7; D remains ambiguous. CDR1 is GTSNPN, CDR2 SVGIG, per germline (reference sequence). The CDR3 runs to 14 residues. V was clipped by 3 bases and J by 2 bases, with 14 bases between them. For the CDR3, the DNA is TGTGCCTGGAGCCTAGACCTGGGCCCCTACGAGCAGTACTTC. Translated: CAWSLDLGPYEQYF.

This clone occurred a few times. The V call is TRBV27, the J call TRBJ2-7, with D possibly TRBD1 on 5 matching bases. V lost 6 bases, J lost 2 bases, and 20 bases lay in between. Germline CDR1 reads MNHEY; CDR2 reads SMNVEV (reference sequence). This CDR3 region has 16 residues. The CDR3 is CASSLTETVFAYEQYF. The CDR3 DNA is TGTGCCAGCAGCCTTACTGAGACAGTGTTTGCCTACGAGCAGTACTTC.

V usage is TRBV7-8 and J usage is TRBJ2-5; D is tentatively TRBD1 or TRBD2 (5 bases each). TRBJ2-7 matches the DNA end more closely, so the J call is doubtful. Germline CDR1 reads SGHVS; CDR2 reads FQNEAQ. The CDR3 is made up of 15 amino acids. CDR3 loop: CASSPAGTAKYEQYF. For the CDR3, the DNA is TGTGCCAGCAGCCCTGCCGGGACGGCAAAATACGAGCAGTACTTC.

The rearrangement links TRBV27 to TRBJ2-1; 11 nucleotides agree with TRBD2. The trim removed 11 bases at V and 5 bases at J, leaving 17 bases unmatched. CDR1 MNHEY and CDR2 SMNVEV come from the germline V gene (reference sequence). This CDR3 comprises 17 residues. CDR3 sequence reads: CASSIAGGPGFHNEQFF. CDR3 DNA sequence: TGTGCCTCTTCCATAGCGGGAGGGCCGGGATTCCACAATGAGCAGTTCTTC.

The gene calls are TRBV6-1 and TRBJ2-7; D remains unclear. V gave up 3 bases and J gave up 3 bases, with 6 bases separating them. Germline assignment: CDR1 MNHNS and CDR2 SASEGT. This CDR3 spans 12 amino acids. The CDR3 loop is CASSEAGYEQYF. DNA for the CDR3: TGTGCCAGCAGTGAGGCTGGCTACGAGCAGTACTTC.

The CDR3 DNA is TGTGCCAGCAGTGAAAGGGGGGGAGGTCAAGAGACCCAGTACTTC. Residues: CASSERGGGQETQYF. V is TRBV25-1 and J is TRBJ2-5; tentatively, D is TRBD2 (7 bases). V shed 2 bases and J shed 2 bases, with 12 bases lying between them. The CDR3 runs to 15 residues. Germline values: CDR1 MGHDK, CDR2 SYGVNS.

The chain couples TRBV30 to TRBJ2-5, with D unclear. Germline lookup yields CDR1 GTSNPN and CDR2 SVGIG (reference sequence). The V gene lost 4 bases and the J gene lost 2 bases, with 8 bases spanning the gap. The CDR3 is made up of 12 amino acids. DNA of the CDR3: TGTGCCTGGACGGACGGTCAAGAGACCCAGTACTTC. It encodes CAWTDGQETQYF.

This clone was observed a single time. The rearrangement uses TRBV7-6 and TRBJ2-7; D remains ambiguous. This CDR3 spans 14 amino acids. CDR1 is SGHVS, CDR2 FNYEAQ, per germline. Deletions cut 5 bases from V and 0 bases from J, with 11 bases between. The chain's CDR3 is CASSPSILSYEQYF. DNA for the CDR3: TGTGCCAGCAGCCCGAGCATCCTCTCCTACGAGCAGTACTTC.

CDR3 sequence: CASSLFDTDSYEQYF. The CDR3 bases are TGTGCCAGCAGCTTATTCGACACCGACTCCTACGAGCAGTACTTC. The genes are TRBV7-8 and TRBJ2-7; D gene uncertain. V was trimmed by 2 bases and J by 0 bases, leaving 11 bases between them. There are 15 residues in the CDR3. Germline V CDR1 and CDR2: SGHVS, FQNEAQ.

The chain links TRBV11-3 to TRBJ2-5; D is tentatively TRBD1 or TRBD2 (5 bases each). Germline loops: CDR1 SGHNT, CDR2 YENEEA. CDR3 length: 13 residues. With 3 bases removed from V and 5 bases from J, the gap between germline ends came to 10 bases. This CDR3 is CASSLEWGETQYF. CDR3 sequence (DNA): TGTGCCAGCAGCTTGGAGTGGGGGGAGACCCAGTACTTC.

The chain uses TRBV11-3 and TRBJ2-1, with a weak D call TRBD1 (6 bases). Germline assignment: CDR1 SGHNT and CDR2 YENEEA. The CDR3 contains 13 residues. Trimming shortened V by 5 bases and J by 11 bases, and 16 bases separated the two germline ends. CDR3 sequence: CASSPPLRGKQFF. DNA of the CDR3: TGTGCCAGCAGCCCTCCCCTCAGGGGCAAGCAGTTCTTC.

This rearrangement joins TRBV14 to TRBJ2-1; D possibly corresponds to TRBD2 (6 bases). Germline V gene sequence: CDR1 SGHDN, CDR2 FVKESK. V shed 9 bases and J shed 5 bases, with 14 bases lying between them. The CDR3 is made up of 13 amino acids. CDR3 in DNA: TGTGCCAGTGGTTCTAGCGCCCACAATGAGCAGTTCTTC. Translating it yields CASGSSAHNEQFF.

The chain has TRBV27 and TRBJ2-7; tentative D call: TRBD1 (5 bases). V dropped 2 bases and J dropped 0 bases, with 14 bases sitting between them. Germline-derived CDR1 and CDR2 are MNHEY and SMNVEV (reference sequence). The CDR3 has 16 amino acids. CDR3 loop: CASSLVVGASSYEQYF. CDR3 in DNA: TGTGCCAGCAGTTTAGTGGTAGGGGCCAGCTCCTACGAGCAGTACTTC.

This clone appeared once. V and J are TRBV6-5 and TRBJ2-5, with D possibly being TRBD1 (5 bases). V was shortened by 2 bases and J by 5 bases, with 18 bases between the two germline ends. This CDR3 is built from 16 residues. Looked up from germline, CDR1 is MNHEY and CDR2 is SVGAGI. Here the CDR3 reads CASSYAQIPSGETQYF. Written as DNA, the CDR3 is TGTGCCAGCAGTTACGCCCAGATACCGTCAGGGGAGACCCAGTACTTC.

J is TRBJ1-3 and V is TRBV29-1; no clear D gene. The germline V gene has CDR1 SQVTM and CDR2 ANQGSEA. Between the trimmed V and J ends, which lost 5 bases and 1 base, there was a span of 21 bases. CDR3 length: 17 amino acids. The CDR3 nucleotides read TGCAGCGTTAAACCCCTTCTGCCGGGGAAATCTGGAAACACCATATATTTT. Amino acid sequence: CSVKPLLPGKSGNTIYF.

The chain joins TRBV21-1 to TRBJ2-3; the table's D call, TRBD1, was not checked against the DNA. TRBV21-1 is an annotated pseudogene. CDR3 length: 15 amino acids. In DNA, the CDR3 is TGTGCCAGCAGCAAAGCGCTTATGGGACAGGGGACGCAGTATTTT. Translating gives CASSKALMGQGTQYF.

This sequence joins TRBV9 and TRBJ2-5; 8 bases are shared with TRBD2. Germline V gene data show CDR1 as SGDLS and CDR2 as YYNGEE. V shed 0 bases and J 4 bases; nucleotides not matched to a gene: 8. The CDR3 covers 16 residues. Written as DNA, the CDR3 is TGTGCCAGCAGCGTAGACGGGGCGGCGGGAGGAGAGACCCAGTACTTC. Translating gives CASSVDGAAGGETQYF.

This rearrangement joins TRBV28 to TRBJ1-3; D is ambiguous. V was cut by 6 bases and J by 5 bases, with 14 bases left in between. The CDR3 sequence is 14 residues long. Germline CDR1 MDHEN, CDR2 SYDVKM. The CDR3 protein is CASSPRVDRNTIYF. As DNA, the CDR3 is TGTGCCAGCAGCCCCCGCGTAGACCGAAACACCATATATTTT. The entire variable domain, with the rest obtained from reference TRBV28 and TRBJ1-3, is as follows: DVKVTQSSRYLVKRTGEKVFLECVQDMDHENMFWYRQDPGLGLRLIYFSYDVKMKEKGDIPEGYSVSREKKERFSLILESASTNQTSMYLCASSPRVDRNTIYFGEGSWLTVV.

Here the CDR3 reads CASSGMGYQETQYF. The CDR3 DNA is TGTGCCAGCAGCGGCATGGGGTACCAAGAGACCCAGTACTTC. V is TRBV7-9 and J is TRBJ2-5; unclear D gene. This CDR3 spans 14 amino acids. Germline lookup yields CDR1 SEHNR and CDR2 FQNEAQ (reference sequence). The V end was cut by 5 bases, the J end by 0 bases, with 10 bases between.

The J gene is TRBJ2-5, the V gene TRBV28; 9 positions agree with TRBD2. The tail of the sequence fits TRBJ2-7 better, so the J call may be wrong. This CDR3 comprises 15 residues. Germline CDR1 reads MDHEN; CDR2 reads SYDVKM. CDR3 protein: CASSPRLAGSYEQYF. The DNA of the CDR3 is TGTGCCAGCAGTCCCCGGCTAGCGGGATCCTACGAGCAGTACTTC.

The V and J genes are TRBV5-6 and TRBJ1-5, with 10 bases that match TRBD1. This CDR3 comprises 15 residues. Germline assignment: CDR1 SGHDT and CDR2 YYEEEE. Trimming cost V 3 bases and J 6 bases; bases outside gene matches: 6. The CDR3 sequence is CASSSWTGGGQPQHF. The CDR3 bases are TGTGCCAGCAGCTCCTGGACAGGGGGAGGTCAGCCCCAGCATTTT.

The chain combines TRBV30 with TRBJ2-3; the D gene is possibly TRBD1 (6 bases). The CDR3 totals 15 residues. The V gene's germline CDR1 is GTSNPN and CDR2 SVGIG (reference sequence). V lost 3 bases to trimming and J lost 4 bases, with 17 bases between them. The CDR3, as DNA: TGTGCCTGGAGGACGGACAGTTGGGGGCCAGATACGCAGTATTTT. Encoded protein: CAWRTDSWGPDTQYF.

The chain links TRBV7-9 to TRBJ2-1, with a weak D call TRBD2 (5 bases). Germline-derived CDR1 and CDR2 are SEHNR and FQNEAQ (reference sequence). Trimming cost V 3 bases and J 8 bases, with 11 bases left between them. There are 13 residues in the CDR3. CDR3 sequence reads: CASSLGIGDEQFF. CDR3 in DNA: TGTGCCAGCAGCTTGGGGATCGGGGATGAGCAGTTCTTC.

This sequence joins TRBV7-8 and TRBJ2-3, with 9 bases aligning to TRBD1. Trimming took 5 bases from V and 0 from J; bases not matched to a gene: 6. The CDR3 consists of 16 residues. Germline assignment: CDR1 SGHVS and CDR2 FQNEAQ. As DNA, the CDR3 is TGTGCCAGCAGCATAACAGGGGGCAGAAGCACAGATACGCAGTATTTT. It codes for CASSITGGRSTDTQYF. The complete variable domain, with remaining parts taken from reference TRBV7-8 and TRBJ2-3, reads GAGVSQSPRYKVAKRGQDVALRCDPISGHVSLFWYQQALGQGPEFLTYFQNEAQLDKSGLPSDRFFAERPEGSVSTLKIQRTQQEDSAVYLCASSITGGRSTDTQYFGPGTRLTVL.

The V and J genes are TRBV7-8 and TRBJ1-2, with a weak D call TRBD1 (5 bases). Germline-derived CDR1 and CDR2 are SGHVS and FQNEAQ. This CDR3 is built from 16 residues. The V gene lost 4 bases and the J gene lost 8 bases, with 23 bases spanning the gap. The CDR3 region has the DNA TGTGCCAGCAGCTCATCGGACATAGGGAGGTCTTACGGCTACACCTTC. This translates into CASSSSDIGRSYGYTF.

The V and J genes are TRBV29-1 and TRBJ2-1; D gene ambiguous. Trimming cost V 7 bases and J 7 bases, with 11 bases left between them. The length of the CDR3 is 11 residues. Per germline, CDR1 SQVTM and CDR2 ANQGSEA. As DNA, the CDR3 is TGCAGCGCCTCCTTTTCGAATGAGCAGTTCTTC. It yields the protein CSASFSNEQFF.